This TCR beta chain was profiled in a study of cytomegalovirus exposure and HLA in healthy donors. Study results and caveats: The listing of 150 to 200 TCR beta chains classed them as cytomegalovirus-associated. A few chains tied to CMV proved CMV antigen-specific in vitro.

The assay was immunoSEQ multiplex PCR, and TCRdb's table has in-frame clones only and misses some. The data show some 170,000 clones, about 96% seen once. As regards this clone: Antigen: not known.

The donors were part of the validation cohort of more than 90 subjects. That cohort was separate from the first cohort, which comprised 666 subjects. The V end was cut by 4 bases, the J end by 0 bases, with 13 bases between. The CDR3 is 15 residues long. Germline CDR1 is SGHDT and CDR2 is YYEEEE. The sequenced sample was PBMCs. The rearrangement uses TRBV5-6 and TRBJ1-1; D is perhaps TRBD1 (6 bases). This sequence was found in a woman under 30 in good health and CMV-seronegative. The CDR3, as DNA: TGTGCCAGCAGCCCCCGGGGGGGCATGAACACTGAAGCTTTCTTT. This sequence encodes CASSPRGGMNTEAFF.